A selection of T cell receptor beta chains follows, all from one sample in a study of cytomegalovirus exposure and HLA in healthy donors. Assay: immunoSEQ multiplex PCR; the TCRdb copy retains only in-frame clones and omits some. The table includes around 150,000 clones, roughly 80% detected once. The sample comprised PBMCs. The source is a man in his fifties or sixties in good health and CMV-seropositive. The CDR3 runs from the conserved cysteine through the conserved F or W. The order of the fields is V gene, CDR3 protein.

V gene: TRBV19
CDR3 protein: CATYQTGSGANEQFF

V gene: TRBV5-1
CDR3 protein: CASSPLTSGVRTGELFF

V gene: TRBV5-6
CDR3 protein: CASSFQGSVNTIYF

V gene: TRBV12-2
CDR3 protein: CASRFPRDGTGYNEQFF

V gene: TRBV9
CDR3 protein: CASSVSSEPYNEQFF

V gene: TRBV4-3
CDR3 protein: CASSQGGRGVLGANVLTF

V gene: TRBV10-2
CDR3 protein: CASSRGEGNTIYF

V gene: TRBV5-1
CDR3 protein: CASSLELAGVADTQYF

V gene: TRBV5-6
CDR3 protein: CASSLSSWGVTEAFF

V gene: TRBV5-1
CDR3 protein: CASSRGTENTEAFF

V gene: TRBV5-1
CDR3 protein: CASSLVPSGGETQYF

V gene: TRBV7-2
CDR3 protein: CASSSMRVINEQFF

V gene: TRBV29-1
CDR3 protein: CSVRPQGGEQYF

V gene: TRBV29-1
CDR3 protein: CSVAGGGSENTGELFF

V gene: TRBV10-1
CDR3 protein: CASNHGLAADTQYF

V gene: TRBV4-3
CDR3 protein: CASSSGQGAPGSYEQYF

V gene: TRBV7-9
CDR3 protein: CASSWEGSTYEQYF

V gene: TRBV2
CDR3 protein: CASRNRGVRTEAFF

V gene: TRBV2
CDR3 protein: CASSEGRSQATEAFF

V gene: TRBV5-5
CDR3 protein: CASAITGFGDTQYF

V gene: TRBV28
CDR3 protein: CASRLQGATQPQHF

V gene: TRBV5-6
CDR3 protein: CASSYGRDYEQYF

V gene: TRBV7-3
CDR3 protein: CASSLAGADTQYF

V gene: TRBV25-1
CDR3 protein: CASSEGQFVDTQYF

V gene: TRBV18
CDR3 protein: CASSPRATGMVDTQYF

V gene: TRBV4-1
CDR3 protein: CASSTPRPKTSGGESDTQYF

V gene: TRBV18
CDR3 protein: CASSLLAGLADTQYF

V gene: TRBV7-2
CDR3 protein: CASGGSGVYEQYF

V gene: TRBV6-1
CDR3 protein: CASKDSTFYEQYF

V gene: TRBV7-3
CDR3 protein: CASSPQLLAGGVNEQFF

V gene: TRBV10-3
CDR3 protein: CAISPGAGTGGGEQFF

V gene: TRBV9
CDR3 protein: CASSVRTGGRDTQYF

V gene: TRBV7-9
CDR3 protein: CASSLAASEQYF

V gene: TRBV15
CDR3 protein: CATSRDVVGGSGYTF

V gene: TRBV9
CDR3 protein: CASSAWRGGAAEAFF

V gene: TRBV5-4
CDR3 protein: CASTLLSNYGYTF

V gene: TRBV7-7
CDR3 protein: CASSEQLWVEQFF

V gene: TRBV6-1
CDR3 protein: CASRRRQSMNTEAFF

V gene: TRBV19
CDR3 protein: CASSTGAGEYEQYF

V gene: TRBV6-5
CDR3 protein: CASSLDRGSPLHF

V gene: TRBV5-1
CDR3 protein: CASSFREPWNEQYF

V gene: TRBV7-2
CDR3 protein: CASRLAGGSEQFF

V gene: TRBV5-6
CDR3 protein: CASSLLKRSSYNSPLHF

V gene: TRBV4-3
CDR3 protein: CASSWTGDTEAFF

V gene: TRBV5-1
CDR3 protein: CASSLAGQGANEKLFF

V gene: TRBV5-5
CDR3 protein: CASSLVAQGDQPQHF

V gene: TRBV25-1
CDR3 protein: CASSELTSGAETQYF

V gene: TRBV6-1
CDR3 protein: CASSVGTGPYNEQFF

V gene: TRBV19
CDR3 protein: CASSIGGYYEQYF

V gene: TRBV10-3
CDR3 protein: CAAAEGTGSDGYTF

V gene: TRBV18
CDR3 protein: CASSQIQGNQPQHF

V gene: TRBV7-2
CDR3 protein: CASSLVQGGSTEAFF

V gene: TRBV7-6
CDR3 protein: CASSSGVEDFEQFF

V gene: TRBV28
CDR3 protein: CASIESGVGNQPQHF

V gene: TRBV19
CDR3 protein: CASRPTGLNYGYTF